Detailed here is one T cell receptor (beta chain). Its antigen is unidentified. Expressed TCRB transcripts were sequenced after all isolated RNA was converted to cDNA. Some clones are missing from TCRdb's copy, which holds only in-frame ones; the method was immunoSEQ multiplex PCR. The sample records about 150,000 clones, over 9% being singletons. Germline CDR1 and CDR2: SEHNR and FQNEAQ (reference sequence). This CDR3 is built from 16 residues. Trimming at V came to 3 bases and at J to 3 bases, leaving 10 bases not matched to a gene. This entry is derived from a study of beta chain features in type 1 diabetes. Notes on the study in general: TCRB CDR3s were moderately but significantly shorter in Type 1 diabetes patients in all four CD4+ subsets.

V gene TRBV7-9 combines with J gene TRBJ1-1, with 7 positions matching TRBD1. What was sequenced was central memory CD4+ T cells from blood. This TCR was recovered from a man younger than 45 with type 1 diabetes. CDR3 protein: CASSLVPSRGDTEAFF. The CDR3 DNA reads as TGTGCCAGCAGCTTGGTCCCGAGCAGGGGGGACACTGAAGCTTTCTTT.